This record concerns one TCR beta chain sequence. This specimen comes from a study of T cell changes during pregnancy in multiple sclerosis. Produced via immunoSEQ multiplex PCR; TCRdb's table is partial and in-frame only. This repertoire shows around 40,000 clones, approximately 89% found once; its top ten account for approximately 1.1%. Trimming removed 4 bases from V and 0 bases from J, with 17 bases in between. The CDR3 runs to 17 residues. From germline, CDR1 is SGHRS and CDR2 YFSETQ. The sample was CD4+ T cells from peripheral blood mononuclear cells, taken in the first trimester of pregnancy. V gene TRBV5-1 combines with J gene TRBJ1-3, with D possibly matching TRBD1 (6 bases). The source of this sequence is a female donor with multiple sclerosis, enrolled in a pregnancy study. In DNA, the CDR3 is TGCGCCAGCAGCCTGAGAGAAGGCAGGGGCTCTGGAAACACCATATATTTT. It translates to CASSLREGRGSGNTIYF.